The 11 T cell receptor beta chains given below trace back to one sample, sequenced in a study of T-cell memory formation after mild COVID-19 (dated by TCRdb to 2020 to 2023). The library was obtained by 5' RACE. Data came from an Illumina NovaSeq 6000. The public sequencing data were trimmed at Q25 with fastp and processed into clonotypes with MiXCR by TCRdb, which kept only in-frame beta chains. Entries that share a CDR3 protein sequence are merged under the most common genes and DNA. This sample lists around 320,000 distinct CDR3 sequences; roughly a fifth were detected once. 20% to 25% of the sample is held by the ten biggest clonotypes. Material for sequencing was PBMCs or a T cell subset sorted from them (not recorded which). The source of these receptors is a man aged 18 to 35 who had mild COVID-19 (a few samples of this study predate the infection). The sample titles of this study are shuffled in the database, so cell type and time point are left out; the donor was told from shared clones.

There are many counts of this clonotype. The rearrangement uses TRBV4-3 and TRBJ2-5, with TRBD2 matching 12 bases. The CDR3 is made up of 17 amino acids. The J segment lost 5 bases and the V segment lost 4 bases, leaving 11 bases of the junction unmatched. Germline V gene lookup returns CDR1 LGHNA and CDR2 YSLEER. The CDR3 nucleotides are TGCGCCAGCAGCCCACAAGGACTAGCGGGGAATGGGGAGACCCAGTACTTC. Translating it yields CASSPQGLAGNGETQYF.

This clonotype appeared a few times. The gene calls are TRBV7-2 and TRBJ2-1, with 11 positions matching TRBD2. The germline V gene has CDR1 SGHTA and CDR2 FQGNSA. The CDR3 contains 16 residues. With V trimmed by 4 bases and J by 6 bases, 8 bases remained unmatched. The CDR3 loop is CASSSQGTSGINEQFF. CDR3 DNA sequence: TGTGCCAGCAGCTCCCAGGGGACTAGCGGAATCAATGAGCAGTTCTTC.

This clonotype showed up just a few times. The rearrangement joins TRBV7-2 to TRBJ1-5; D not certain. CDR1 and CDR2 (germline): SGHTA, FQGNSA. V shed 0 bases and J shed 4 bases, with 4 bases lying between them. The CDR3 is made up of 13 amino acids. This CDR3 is CASSLAQNQPQHF. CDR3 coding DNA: TGTGCCAGCAGCTTAGCTCAGAATCAGCCCCAGCATTTT.

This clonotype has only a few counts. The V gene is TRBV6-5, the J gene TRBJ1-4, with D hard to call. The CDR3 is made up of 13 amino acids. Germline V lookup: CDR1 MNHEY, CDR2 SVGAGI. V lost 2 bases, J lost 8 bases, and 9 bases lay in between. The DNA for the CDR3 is TGTGCCAGCAGTTACCTAAGAAGCGAAAAACTGTTTTTT. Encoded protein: CASSYLRSEKLFF.

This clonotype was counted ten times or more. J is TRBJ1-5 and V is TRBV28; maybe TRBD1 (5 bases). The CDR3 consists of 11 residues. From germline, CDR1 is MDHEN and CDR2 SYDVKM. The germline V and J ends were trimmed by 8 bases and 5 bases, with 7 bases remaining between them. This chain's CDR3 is CASGTDQPQHF. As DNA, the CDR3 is TGTGCCAGCGGGACGGATCAGCCCCAGCATTTT.

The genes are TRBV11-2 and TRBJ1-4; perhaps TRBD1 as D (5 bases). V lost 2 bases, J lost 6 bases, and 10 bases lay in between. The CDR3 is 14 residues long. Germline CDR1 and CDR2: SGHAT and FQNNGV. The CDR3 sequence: CASSLSQGDEKLFF. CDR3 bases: TGTGCCAGCAGCTTAAGTCAGGGCGATGAAAAACTGTTTTTT.

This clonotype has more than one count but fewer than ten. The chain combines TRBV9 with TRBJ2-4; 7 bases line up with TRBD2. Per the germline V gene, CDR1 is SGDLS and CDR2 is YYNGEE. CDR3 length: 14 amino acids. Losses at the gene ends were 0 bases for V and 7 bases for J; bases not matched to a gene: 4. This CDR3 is CASSVVGEGNIQYF. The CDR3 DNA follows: TGTGCCAGCAGCGTAGTTGGGGAGGGCAACATTCAGTACTTC.

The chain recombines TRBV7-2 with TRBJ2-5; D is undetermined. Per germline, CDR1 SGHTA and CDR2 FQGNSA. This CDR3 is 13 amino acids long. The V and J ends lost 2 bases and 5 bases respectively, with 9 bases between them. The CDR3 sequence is CASSLNIIETQYF. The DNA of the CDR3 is TGTGCCAGCAGCTTAAATATAATCGAGACCCAGTACTTC. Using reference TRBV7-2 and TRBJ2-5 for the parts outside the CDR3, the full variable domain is GAGVSQSPSNKVTEKGKDVELRCDPISGHTALYWYRQSLGQGLEFLIYFQGNSAPDKSGLPSDRFSAERTGGSVSTLTIQRTQQEDSAVYLCASSLNIIETQYFGPGTRLLVL.

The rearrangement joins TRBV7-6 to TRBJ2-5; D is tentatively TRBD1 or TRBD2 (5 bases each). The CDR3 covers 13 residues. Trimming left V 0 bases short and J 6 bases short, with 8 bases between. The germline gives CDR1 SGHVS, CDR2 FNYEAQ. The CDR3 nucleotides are TGTGCCAGCAGCTTAGCAGGGACGAAGACCCAGTACTTC. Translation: CASSLAGTKTQYF.

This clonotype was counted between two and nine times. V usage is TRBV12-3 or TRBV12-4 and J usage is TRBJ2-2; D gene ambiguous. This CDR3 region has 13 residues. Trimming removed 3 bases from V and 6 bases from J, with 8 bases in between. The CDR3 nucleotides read TGTGCCAGCAGTTTTGTCCTAGCCGGGGAGCTGTTTTTT. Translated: CASSFVLAGELFF.

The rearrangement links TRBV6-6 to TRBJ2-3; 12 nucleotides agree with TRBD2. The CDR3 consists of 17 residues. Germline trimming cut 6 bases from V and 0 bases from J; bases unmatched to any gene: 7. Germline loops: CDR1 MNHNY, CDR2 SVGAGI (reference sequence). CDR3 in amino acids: CASSTTSGGTSTDTQYF. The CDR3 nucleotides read TGTGCCAGCAGCACGACTAGCGGGGGAACAAGCACAGATACGCAGTATTTT.